This T cell receptor (beta chain) was sequenced during a study of blood T cell repertoires in COVID-19. Study information: Material from acute and convalescent COVID-19 was sourced from the United States, Italy and Spain.

This clone turned up a few times. Data came from immunoSEQ multiplex PCR; TCRdb stores just in-frame clones and leaves some out. The data contain about 130,000 clones, approximately 86% of them singletons. Ages ranged from about 18 to 100 years, with residence in 20 to 30 US areas. The germline CDR1 and CDR2 sequences are SGHNT and YENEEA. V lost 5 bases and J lost 2, with 18 bases in between. The CDR3 is 16 amino acids. Sequencing was performed on PBMCs or T cells enriched from blood (not recorded which). V is TRBV11-3 and J is TRBJ1-2; D uncertain. The receptor was isolated from a woman between 50 and 59 years old who had recovered from COVID-19. CDR3 sequence reads: CASSALTPGGNYGYTF. In DNA, the CDR3 is TGTGCCAGCAGCGCTCTAACTCCTGGAGGGAACTATGGCTACACCTTC.